The entry below gives a single T cell receptor (beta chain) sequence along with its context. The data were taken from a study of blood T cell repertoires in COVID-19. Measured with immunoSEQ multiplex PCR; TCRdb has only the in-frame clones, and not every one. This table has roughly 200,000 clones, around 76% appearing once. The material sequenced was peripheral blood. The sequence was collected from a woman aged 45-60 years with active or convalescent COVID-19.

Written as DNA, the CDR3 is TGTGCCAGCAGCTTACGGTCTCAAGAGACCCAGTACTTC. Translated, it gives CASSLRSQETQYF. The V gene is TRBV7-9, the J gene TRBJ2-5; no firm D call. This CDR3 spans 13 amino acids. Germline loops: CDR1 SEHNR, CDR2 FQNEAQ (reference sequence). Trimming cost V 2 bases and J 2 bases, with 6 bases left between them.